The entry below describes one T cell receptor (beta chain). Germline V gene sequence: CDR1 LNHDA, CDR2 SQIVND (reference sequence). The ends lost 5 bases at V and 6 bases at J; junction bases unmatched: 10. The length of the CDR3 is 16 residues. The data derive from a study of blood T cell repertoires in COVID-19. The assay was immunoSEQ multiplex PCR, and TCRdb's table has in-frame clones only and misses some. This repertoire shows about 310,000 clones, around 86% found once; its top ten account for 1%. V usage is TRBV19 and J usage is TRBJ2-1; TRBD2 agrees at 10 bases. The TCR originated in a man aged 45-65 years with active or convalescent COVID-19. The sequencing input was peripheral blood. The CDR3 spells CASSRAGSGGSNEQFF. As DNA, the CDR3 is TGTGCCAGTAGTCGAGCGGGTAGCGGGGGGTCCAATGAGCAGTTCTTC.